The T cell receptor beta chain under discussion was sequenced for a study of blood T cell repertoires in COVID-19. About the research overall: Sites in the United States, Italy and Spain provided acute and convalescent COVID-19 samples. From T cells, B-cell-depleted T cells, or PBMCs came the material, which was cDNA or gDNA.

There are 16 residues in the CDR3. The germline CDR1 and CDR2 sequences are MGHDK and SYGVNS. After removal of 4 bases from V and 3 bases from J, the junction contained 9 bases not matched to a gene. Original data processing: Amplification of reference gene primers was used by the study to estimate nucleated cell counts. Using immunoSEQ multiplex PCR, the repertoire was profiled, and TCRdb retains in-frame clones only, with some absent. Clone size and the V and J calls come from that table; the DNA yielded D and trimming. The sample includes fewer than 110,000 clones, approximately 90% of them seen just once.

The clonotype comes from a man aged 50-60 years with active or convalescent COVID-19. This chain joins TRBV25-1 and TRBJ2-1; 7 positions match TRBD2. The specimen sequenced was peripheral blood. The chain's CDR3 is CASSGLAGRDYNEQFF. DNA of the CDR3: TGTGCCAGCAGTGGATTAGCGGGCCGGGACTACAATGAGCAGTTCTTC.